This is a list of T cell receptor beta chains from one sample in a study of OX40 agonist ivuxolimab in advanced cancers. Generated by immunoSEQ multiplex PCR, the TCRdb table keeps only in-frame clones and is missing some. The sample records 80,000 to 100,000 clones, roughly nine tenths being singletons. This specimen was CD4+ or CD8+ T cells sorted from blood, taken in a trial of the OX40 agonist ivuxolimab. The receptors stem from an adult with an advanced solid tumor such as melanoma, head and neck, liver or kidney cancer. CDR3s include the opening cysteine and the closing phenylalanine or tryptophan. The order of the fields is clone size, V gene, J gene, CDR3 protein. The listing skips clone size in some rows; elsewhere it reads once, few, many or a size class.

>.|TRBV18|TRBJ1-1
CASSTERDRVGTEAFF
>.|TRBV19|TRBJ1-4
CASSTYTATNEKLFF
>.|TRBV6-6|TRBJ1-2
CASRPPGTGVYGYTF
>.|TRBV4-2|TRBJ2-2
CASSQGGVNTGELFF
>.|TRBV5-1|TRBJ1-2
CASSSNRGDGYTF
>once|TRBV9|TRBJ1-4
CASSGSPGQTLNEKLFF
>.|TRBV5-1|TRBJ2-2
CASSRRGASTGELFF
>.|TRBV4-2|TRBJ2-7
CASSFQTGQGLDYEQYF
>.|TRBV27|TRBJ1-2
CASSPTGTVGYTF
>.|TRBV4-2|TRBJ1-2
CASSHQSLGTGANYGYTF
>.|TRBV15|TRBJ1-5
CATSRDGGRRDNQPQHF
>.|TRBV20-1|TRBJ1-1
CSATRVTGAFF
>.|TRBV9|TRBJ2-1
CASSLSGYSYNEQFF
>.|TRBV10-3|TRBJ2-3
CAISEYLGTDTQYF
>.|TRBV6-1|TRBJ1-4
CASSLAGANEKLFF
>.|TRBV2|TRBJ2-7
CASSEGGAGAGYEQYF
>.|TRBV4-2|TRBJ2-3
CASSPGLEGDTQYF
>once|TRBV7-8|TRBJ2-1
CASSTGLAGGVGEQFF
>.|TRBV12-5|TRBJ1-4
CASGQFTTVPNEKLFF
>.|TRBV10-3|TRBJ1-5
CAISEGQGINQPQHF
>.|TRBV6-1|TRBJ1-2
CASNSGGGYGYTF